This T cell receptor beta chain was recovered during a study of T cells in tuberculosis. Sorting used thawed, overnight-rested PBMC stained with anti-CD3, a viability dye and GMM-loaded CD1B tetramer. The CD1B tetramers carried C32 glucose monomycolate purified from Rhodococcus equi. Broader study findings: Low-affinity CD1B-GMM tetramer-binding T cells may have been missed.

The method was immunoSEQ multiplex PCR; TCRdb's version includes in-frame clones alone and lacks a portion of them. The sample holds about 59,000 clones; approximately 81% are singletons and the top ten take about 13%. Material for sequencing was CD1b-GMM tetramer-negative cells sorted from PBMCs. The clonotype originates from an adult woman with latent tuberculosis.

CDR3 sequence: CASSAGQGDNQPQHF. DNA for the CDR3: TGTGCCAGCAGCGCGGGACAGGGAGACAATCAGCCCCAGCATTTT. The rearrangement uses TRBV9 and TRBJ1-5; 9 nucleotides line up with TRBD1. The CDR3 is made up of 15 amino acids. The germline CDR1 and CDR2 sequences are SGDLS and YYNGEE. The J segment lost 3 bases and the V segment lost 3 bases, leaving 4 bases of the junction unmatched.